This T cell receptor (beta chain) was documented in a study of blood T cell repertoires in COVID-19 (dated by TCRdb to 2019 to 2021). About the full investigation: Collaborator samples came from the United States, Italy and Spain and covered acute and convalescent phases of COVID-19. The prospective study material was composed of cDNA or gDNA derived from T cells, B-cell-depleted T cells, or PBMCs. Subjects who had been exposed to COVID-19, were actively infected with it, or had recovered from it provided the deeply sampled blood TCRbeta repertoires that made up the dataset. The repertoires were released in a freely available public database meant as a resource for research on the immune response to SARS-CoV-2. The samples were drawn from two sources: the first 160 participants of the ongoing ImmuneRACE study, and 1,000 to 1,500 subjects contributed by 6 global collaborators. The sample metadata nearly always contained a de-identified subject ID, COVID-19 status, age in years and sex. HLA class I and class II types, where available, came from metadata supplied by the sample provider rather than from assay-based typing.

V lost 2 bases and J lost 3 bases, and the count of bases not matched to a germline gene is 3. According to the germline V gene, CDR1 reads SGHRS and CDR2 reads YFSETQ. From the cysteine up to the phenylalanine, the CDR3 has a length of 15 residues. Only the CDR3 portion is preserved as DNA: 45 bases, with reading frame beginning at the first base. Collaborating institutions collected whole blood in K2EDTA tubes following their own protocols. For TCRbeta analysis, collaborators shipped samples in one of three forms: frozen whole blood, isolated PBMCs, or DNA extracted from either of those sample types. Paper-wide results and their limitations: How much clinical and demographic metadata was included differed by source and by participant, and the metadata was provided uncurated.

The immunoSEQ Assay, a bias-controlled multiplex PCR, was used to amplify TCRbeta CDR3 regions from genomic DNA. Per the source publication's procedure: Nucleated cell counts per sample were estimated from amplification of reference gene primers within the assay. Sequence reads were collapsed and filtered to measure the absolute abundance of every unique TCRbeta CDR3 rearrangement. Productive Simpson clonality was computed per sample as the square root of Simpson's diversity index over productive rearrangements. TCRdb provides this immuneACCESS table in a form limited to in-frame rearrangements. Some clones are lacking; in checked studies, under half of them reflect an unresolved V gene, and why the rest are absent is not known. D and trimming were read from the DNA, whereas the V and J calls and clone size are those reported in that table. Across this sample there are some 45,000 clones, with over 70% seen only once. Around 15% of the sample rests with the top ten.

This clone occurred once. Its antigen is not yet known. Base qualities were left out, and no much larger clone turns up one base away. Sequencing was performed on peripheral blood. The sequence links TRBV5-1 to TRBJ2-2; 8 central nucleotides agree with TRBD1. The receptor was derived from a human donor in a cohort sampled during active COVID-19. The DNA sequence follows: TGCGCCAGCAGCTTAGCGACAGGGGACACCGGGGAGCTGTTTTTT. It is translated as CASSLATGDTGELFF.